These T cell receptor beta chains were read from a single sample in a study of cytomegalovirus exposure and HLA in healthy donors. Libraries were prepared by immunoSEQ multiplex PCR; TCRdb keeps only in-frame clonotypes and omits some of them. The data hold over 100,000 clones, with approximately 8.7% observed a single time. The specimen sequenced was PBMCs. These receptors came from a man aged 40-55 years in good health and CMV-seronegative. Both conserved end residues are part of each CDR3. The order of the fields is clone size, V gene, J gene, D gene, CDR3 DNA, CDR3 protein. The D gene is left open where the match is weak. The size of a clone is reported for some rows only, either as once, few or many, or as a class for expanded clones.

size: -; V: TRBV6-6; J: TRBJ2-2; D: -; DNA: TGTGCCAGCAGTTACAATCGTGGGGGGAGCACCGGGGAGCTGTTTTTT; CDR3: CASSYNRGGSTGELFF
size: once; V: TRBV7-9; J: TRBJ2-1; D: -; DNA: TGTGCCAGCAGCGCCCTTAGAGGGGGGGCTCCCTACAATGAGCAGTTCTTC; CDR3: CASSALRGGAPYNEQFF
size: -; V: TRBV2; J: TRBJ1-2; D: -; DNA: TGTGCCAGCAGTGAATGGGGGGGAGCTAACTATGGCTACACCTTC; CDR3: CASSEWGGANYGYTF
size: few; V: TRBV2; J: TRBJ2-7; D: TRBD1; DNA: TGTGCCAGCAACAGGGGTTACGAGCAGTACTTC; CDR3: CASNRGYEQYF
size: -; V: TRBV5-6; J: TRBJ1-3; D: -; DNA: TGTGCCAGCAGCTTGGGAGGCGCTAACTCTGGAAACACCATATATTTT; CDR3: CASSLGGANSGNTIYF
size: few; V: TRBV28; J: TRBJ2-7; D: TRBD1; DNA: TGTGCCAGCAGTTCTCGGGGACAGGTGTACGAGCAGTACTTC; CDR3: CASSSRGQVYEQYF
size: few; V: TRBV7-9; J: TRBJ2-1; D: -; DNA: TGTGCCAGCAGCTTAGGCCTAGAATCTCATGAGCAGTTCTTC; CDR3: CASSLGLESHEQFF
size: few; V: TRBV4-2; J: TRBJ2-1; D: -; DNA: TGTGCCAGCAGCCAAGAATCACGGTCCTACAATGAGCAGTTCTTC; CDR3: CASSQESRSYNEQFF
size: few; V: TRBV19; J: TRBJ1-2; D: TRBD1; DNA: TGTGCCAGTAGTCTCGGGACAGGGGGCAGCTATGGCTACACCTTC; CDR3: CASSLGTGGSYGYTF
size: few; V: TRBV5-4; J: TRBJ1-2; D: TRBD1; DNA: TGTGCCAGCAGTCCGGGACAGGGGGCGAGTGGCTACACCTTC; CDR3: CASSPGQGASGYTF
size: -; V: TRBV19; J: TRBJ1-2; D: -; DNA: TGTGCCAGTAGTATGGGGGGCTATGGCTACACCTTC; CDR3: CASSMGGYGYTF
size: few; V: TRBV5-6; J: TRBJ2-7; D: TRBD1; DNA: TGTGCCAGCAGCTTCGGGACAGGTCTCTACGAGCAGTACTTC; CDR3: CASSFGTGLYEQYF
size: few; V: TRBV4-1; J: TRBJ2-5; D: TRBD2; DNA: TGCGCCAGCAGCCCCACCCCGGCACTAGCGGGGGCCGAGACCCAGTACTTC; CDR3: CASSPTPALAGAETQYF
size: few; V: TRBV14; J: TRBJ1-2; D: TRBD1; DNA: TGTGCCAGCAGCCCGGGACAGGGCTATGGCTACACCTTC; CDR3: CASSPGQGYGYTF
size: -; V: TRBV2; J: TRBJ2-2; D: TRBD2; DNA: TGTGCCAGCTTCCCGGGACTAGCGGGGGGGAACACCGGGGAGCTGTTTTTT; CDR3: CASFPGLAGGNTGELFF
size: few; V: TRBV15; J: TRBJ1-6; D: TRBD1; DNA: TGTGCCACCAGCGCTCGGGACAGCTATAATTCACCCCTCCACTTT; CDR3: CATSARDSYNSPLHF
size: few; V: TRBV18; J: TRBJ1-1; D: -; DNA: TGTGCCAGCTCACCACCGGGCCAAGAGTTAGCTTTCTTT; CDR3: CASSPPGQELAFF
size: -; V: TRBV7-7; J: TRBJ2-2; D: -; DNA: TGTGCCAGCAGCTCAACAGGGGGGGATACCGGGGAGCTGTTTTTT; CDR3: CASSSTGGDTGELFF